This T cell receptor (beta chain) stems from a study of shared clonotypes between healthy human individuals. Whole-study findings and limits: Shared clonotypes: about 5% naive CD4, around 4% naive CD8, about 2.5% memory CD4, 0.35% to 0.5% memory CD8. Only a few donors were included, so the genetic and exposure-history diversity represented was limited. Sampling involved blood alone; tissue repertoires likely differ.

In the source study's methods: ImmunoSEQ junction-only sequences lacked quality scores, so their filtering differed. The method was immunoSEQ multiplex PCR; TCRdb's version includes in-frame clones alone and lacks a portion of them. The DNA was the basis for D and trimming; V, J and clone size are from that table. The sample contains under 1,100,000 clones, about 80% of which appear only once. Note on this clone: The target antigen is unknown.

V lost 7 bases and J 3 bases, leaving 19 bases between the germline ends. This CDR3 is 15 amino acids long. Germline V gene sequence: CDR1 SGHAT, CDR2 FQNNGV. The source of this sequence is a man younger than 30 in good health. Some clones in this sample may be carry-over from other donors' samples. The rearrangement links TRBV11-2 to TRBJ2-7; either TRBD1 or TRBD2 may fit D (5 bases each). Material: memory CD4+ T cells from PBMCs. Subset meaning: CD45RA-negative fraction. The CDR3 sequence is CASNPLVGTGYEQYF. CDR3 nucleotides: TGTGCCAGCAACCCGCTTGTCGGGACGGGCTACGAGCAGTACTTC. The full variable domain, its missing parts supplied by reference TRBV11-2 and TRBJ2-7, is EAGVAQSPRYKIIEKRQSVAFWCNPISGHATLYWYQQILGQGPKLLIQFQNNGVVDDSQLPKDRFSAERLKGVDSTLKIQPAKLEDSAVYLCASNPLVGTGYEQYFGPGTRLTVT.